Described below is a single T cell receptor beta chain sequence and its context. Its specificity is unknown. The data are from a study of cytomegalovirus exposure and HLA in healthy donors. Findings and caveats of the study: Analyses of presence and absence presupposed an approximately uniform sequencing depth across donors. Per a prior analysis, the majority of TCR beta V segments were productive roughly 87% or roughly 30% of the time.

Germline V CDR1 and CDR2: SEHNR, FQNEAQ (reference sequence). Trimming took off 4 bases at V and 4 bases at J, with 8 bases between the two ends. The CDR3 extends over 12 amino acids. PCR amplification relied on 60 Vbeta primers (plus 13 Jbeta primers). As originally analysed: The count from a later analysis was tens of millions of unique TCR beta chains, about 9.9 million of them shared. Clones were sequenced by immunoSEQ multiplex PCR, and TCRdb holds only the in-frame ones, with some missing. For V, J and clone size, that table is used; D and trimming come from the DNA. The top ten hold less than 2% of the sample, which has some 190,000 clones, 82% seen once.

This TCR was sampled from a man aged 35-49 years in good health and CMV-seronegative. The sequencing sample was made of PBMCs. The V call is TRBV7-9, the J call TRBJ2-7; TRBD2 might be the D (5 bases). CDR3 residues: CASSSDWYEQYF. DNA of the CDR3: TGTGCCAGCAGCTCGGACTGGTACGAGCAGTACTTC.